These 27 T cell receptor beta chains originate from one sample sequenced in a study of PD-L1 blockade in urothelial cancer. Generated by immunoSEQ multiplex PCR, the TCRdb table keeps only in-frame clones and is missing some. Of around 92,000 clones in the sample, 89% were seen once. Time point meaning: pretreatment peripheral blood. Here the sequenced sample was PBMCs, taken around atezolizumab (anti-PD-L1) treatment. Every receptor here comes from a woman older than 75 with urothelial cancer.

This clone has just a few counts. The genes are TRBV29-1 and TRBJ2-1; 8 bases are shared with TRBD1. CDR3 length: 14 residues. CDR1 and CDR2 from the germline V gene are SQVTM and ANQGSEA. V shed 4 bases and J 7 bases; nucleotides not matched to a gene: 9. The CDR3 DNA sequence: TGCAGCGTTGCCAGGGGGCGCGGGTCTAATGAGCAGTTCTTC. As protein: CSVARGRGSNEQFF.

This clone was seen once. The chain has TRBV11-2 and TRBJ2-3; a weak D match, TRBD2 (5 bases). Trimming removed 3 bases from V and 4 bases from J, with 20 bases in between. The CDR3 is 17 residues long. Germline assignment: CDR1 SGHAT and CDR2 FQNNGV. CDR3 protein: CASSFPGSPGGSDTQYF. The CDR3 DNA follows: TGTGCCAGCAGCTTTCCTGGGAGCCCGGGCGGATCAGATACGCAGTATTTT.

In nucleotides, the CDR3 is TGTGCCTGGAATAAAGGACAGGGGGCCTTCGAGCAGTACTTC. Translating gives CAWNKGQGAFEQYF. This chain joins TRBV30 and TRBJ2-7, with 11 bases matching TRBD1. The CDR3 extends over 14 amino acids. V trimming: 4 bases; J trimming: 6 bases; junction bases outside the gene matches: 8. Germline loops: CDR1 GTSNPN, CDR2 SVGIG (reference sequence). Full variable domain (remainder filled in from reference TRBV30 and TRBJ2-7): SQTIHQWPATLVQPVGSPLSLECTVEGTSNPNLYWYRQAAGRGLQLLFYSVGIGQISSEVPQNLSASRPQDRQFILSSKKLLLSDSGFYLCAWNKGQGAFEQYFGPGTRLTVT.

The V and J genes are TRBV10-1 and TRBJ2-7; TRBD1 is a possible D gene (6 bases). Germline V gene sequence: CDR1 WNHNN, CDR2 SYGVQD (reference sequence). The V end was cut by 6 bases, the J end by 2 bases, with 14 bases between. CDR3 length: 14 amino acids. Here the CDR3 reads CASSSGTQAYEQYF. CDR3 DNA: TGCGCCAGCAGCTCCGGGACACAAGCCTACGAGCAGTACTTC.

V is TRBV19 and J is TRBJ1-1, with TRBD1 matching over 8 bases. V was pared by 7 bases and J by 0 bases, with 4 bases of the junction left unmatched. This CDR3 has 14 amino acids. In germline, CDR1 is LNHDA, CDR2 SQIVND (reference sequence). In DNA, the CDR3 is TGTGCCAGTAATAGACAGGGGTTGAACACTGAAGCTTTCTTT. This sequence encodes CASNRQGLNTEAFF.

CDR3 in DNA: TGTGCCAGTAGTATAACGGGTGCGAACACCGGGGAGCTGTTTTTT. Its translation: CASSITGANTGELFF. The chain has TRBV19 and TRBJ2-2, with D unresolved. The CDR3 extends over 15 amino acids. Per germline, CDR1 LNHDA and CDR2 SQIVND (reference sequence). Between the trimmed V and J ends, which lost 2 bases and 0 bases, there was a span of 7 bases.

The rearrangement uses TRBV5-1 and TRBJ1-2; no clear D gene. The ends were cut back, 2 bases at V and 6 bases at J, with 8 bases in the middle. The CDR3 is made up of 12 amino acids. The germline V gene has CDR1 SGHRS and CDR2 YFSETQ. Written as DNA, the CDR3 is TGCGCCAGCAGCTTCCGAACAGATGGCTACACCTTC. Amino acid sequence: CASSFRTDGYTF.

This clone was counted a single time. The sample carries other DNA sequences with the same CDR3. The chain joins TRBV5-1 to TRBJ2-7; 8 bases fit TRBD2. The trim removed 5 bases at V and 4 bases at J, leaving 8 bases unmatched. The CDR3 runs 14 residues. CDR1 is SGHRS, CDR2 YFSETQ, per germline. The CDR3 loop is CASSSTGTSYEQYF. The CDR3, as DNA: TGCGCCAGCAGTAGCACCGGGACTAGTTACGAGCAGTACTTC. Full variable domain (remainder filled in from reference TRBV5-1 and TRBJ2-7): KAGVTQTPRYLIKTRGQQVTLSCSPISGHRSVSWYQQTPGQGLQFLFEYFSETQRNKGNFPGRFSGRQFSNSRSEMNVSTLELGDSALYLCASSSTGTSYEQYFGPGTRLTVT.

The chain uses TRBV28 and TRBJ2-7; 8 bases match TRBD1. CDR1 is MDHEN, CDR2 SYDVKM, per germline. The CDR3 runs 16 residues. V lost 7 bases and J lost 3; bases outside the gene matches: 14. CDR3 coding DNA: TGTGCCAGCATGCCTATCACAGGGGGTCAGCTCTACGAGCAGTACTTC. Translated: CASMPITGGQLYEQYF.

This clone came up once. V and J are TRBV21-1 and TRBJ1-2; the D segment call TRBD1 is taken from the table without a DNA check. TRBV21-1 is deemed a pseudogene. The CDR3 extends over 16 amino acids. The CDR3 region has the DNA TGTGCCAGCATGTCAGAAACCGACAGTCTTAACTATGGCTACACCTTC. Protein product: CASMSETDSLNYGYTF.

This chain uses TRBV29-1 with TRBJ2-1; possible D gene TRBD2, 5 bases. The CDR3 covers 14 residues. V was pared by 2 bases and J by 0 bases, with 8 bases between. Looked up from germline, CDR1 is SQVTM and CDR2 is ANQGSEA. CDR3 loop: CSVERRTSYNEQFF. The CDR3 nucleotides are TGCAGCGTTGAACGGAGGACCTCCTACAATGAGCAGTTCTTC.

The rearrangement joins TRBV7-2 to TRBJ1-5, with no clear D. This CDR3 is built from 13 residues. V shed 0 bases and J shed 7 bases, with 7 bases lying between them. From germline, CDR1 is SGHTA and CDR2 FQGNSA. CDR3 sequence: CASSLASGQPQHF. The CDR3 DNA is TGTGCCAGCAGCTTAGCGTCAGGCCAGCCCCAGCATTTT. Based on the CDR3 plus reference TRBV7-2 and TRBJ1-5, the full variable domain is GAGVSQSPSNKVTEKGKDVELRCDPISGHTALYWYRQSLGQGLEFLIYFQGNSAPDKSGLPSDRFSAERTGGSVSTLTIQRTQQEDSAVYLCASSLASGQPQHFGDGTRLSIL.

A single count supports this clone. CDR3 region: CASSFRDRFAQYF. CDR3 DNA: TGTGCCAGCAGTTTCCGGGACAGGTTTGCGCAGTATTTT. The gene calls are TRBV27 and TRBJ2-3; the match to TRBD1 covers 8 bases. CDR1 is MNHEY and CDR2 is SMNVEV in the germline V gene (reference sequence). Germline trimming cut 3 bases from V and 10 bases from J; bases unmatched to any gene: 6. This CDR3 has 13 residues.

The sample holds one count of this clone. This rearrangement joins TRBV18 to TRBJ2-5; D gene uncertain. The germline gives CDR1 KGHSH, CDR2 LQKENI. V lost 6 bases to trimming and J lost 4 bases, with 15 bases between them. The CDR3 contains 14 residues. CDR3 nucleotide sequence: TGTGCCAGCTCCCCCGGGTTTACGGGAGAGACCCAGTACTTC. This translates into CASSPGFTGETQYF.

The V and J genes are TRBV4-2 and TRBJ1-1, with D unclear. Trimming removed 4 bases from V and 5 bases from J, with 14 bases in between. Germline CDR1 LGHNA, CDR2 YNFKEQ. The CDR3 has 14 amino acids. CDR3 protein: CASSRDVARTEAFF. The CDR3 coding sequence is TGTGCCAGCAGCCGAGATGTTGCACGGACTGAAGCTTTCTTT.

The gene calls are TRBV2 and TRBJ2-7; maybe TRBD2 (7 bases). Germline V gene sequence: CDR1 SNHLY, CDR2 FYNNEI. This CDR3 has 15 residues. V was trimmed by 2 bases and J by 0 bases, leaving 11 bases between them. CDR3 residues: CASSERGGSSYEQYF. CDR3 sequence (DNA): TGTGCCAGCAGTGAAAGGGGGGGGAGCTCCTACGAGCAGTACTTC.

The rearrangement uses TRBV27 and TRBJ2-7; 9 bases match TRBD2. CDR3 size: 16 residues. V lost 5 bases and J lost 2; bases outside the gene matches: 10. Germline lookup yields CDR1 MNHEY and CDR2 SMNVEV (reference sequence). The CDR3 coding sequence is TGTGCCAGCAGTCTCCTCTCAGCGGGGGGACCCTACGAGCAGTACTTC. This gives the protein CASSLLSAGGPYEQYF.

The rearrangement links TRBV29-1 to TRBJ2-1; TRBD2 might be the D (5 bases). With 6 bases removed from V and 5 bases from J, the gap between germline ends came to 11 bases. CDR1 and CDR2 from the germline V gene are SQVTM and ANQGSEA. The CDR3 totals 12 residues. The CDR3 reads CSVGLNHNEQFF. The CDR3 coding sequence is TGCAGCGTAGGACTTAACCACAATGAGCAGTTCTTC.

This chain joins TRBV6-6 and TRBJ2-7; 9 bases align to TRBD1. Trimming removed 7 bases from V and 2 bases from J; junction bases left unmatched: 6. The CDR3 extends over 14 amino acids. The germline V gene encodes CDR1 MNHNY and CDR2 SVGAGI (reference sequence). The CDR3 bases are TGTGCCAGCACCGTGACAGGGGGTACCTACGAGCAGTACTTC. The encoded protein is CASTVTGGTYEQYF.

This clone was picked up one time. The chain carries TRBV11-2 and TRBJ1-2; 9 bases are shared with TRBD1. The J segment lost 3 bases and the V segment lost 2 bases, leaving 7 bases of the junction unmatched. CDR1 and CDR2 from the germline V gene are SGHAT and FQNNGV. This CDR3 comprises 16 residues. This CDR3 is CASSLTTGGVDYGYTF. CDR3 nucleotide sequence: TGTGCCAGCAGCTTAACGACAGGGGGTGTTGACTATGGCTACACCTTC. Supplemented by reference TRBV11-2 and TRBJ1-2, the full variable domain reads EAGVAQSPRYKIIEKRQSVAFWCNPISGHATLYWYQQILGQGPKLLIQFQNNGVVDDSQLPKDRFSAERLKGVDSTLKIQPAKLEDSAVYLCASSLTTGGVDYGYTFGSGTRLTVV.

The chain has TRBV11-2 and TRBJ2-1, with 13 positions matching TRBD2. The CDR3 consists of 16 residues. Germline assignment: CDR1 SGHAT and CDR2 FQNNGV. V dropped 1 base and J dropped 8; count of bases not matched to a gene: 5. CDR3 sequence: CASSLVGGLAGHEQFF. Here the CDR3 DNA reads TGTGCCAGCAGCTTAGTTGGGGGACTAGCGGGACATGAGCAGTTCTTC.

The chain is built from TRBV6-1 and TRBJ2-1; TRBD2 agrees at 10 bases. Germline CDR1 reads MNHNS; CDR2 reads SASEGT. The CDR3 sequence is 16 residues long. V lost 2 bases and J lost 4; bases outside the gene matches: 5. CDR3 region: CASSEQAGGFYNEQFF. In DNA, the CDR3 is TGTGCCAGCAGTGAACAAGCGGGAGGGTTTTACAATGAGCAGTTCTTC.

This chain connects TRBV11-2 to TRBJ2-1; 12 bases align to TRBD1. V dropped 5 bases and J dropped 8; count of bases not matched to a gene: 7. The germline V gene has CDR1 SGHAT and CDR2 FQNNGV. This CDR3 comprises 15 residues. The CDR3 here is CASSRDRGQGDEQFF. In nucleotides, the CDR3 is TGTGCCAGCAGCCGGGACAGGGGGCAAGGGGATGAGCAGTTCTTC.

The chain recombines TRBV28 with TRBJ2-7; 13 positions match TRBD2. Germline V gene data show CDR1 as MDHEN and CDR2 as SYDVKM. V dropped 4 bases and J dropped 4; count of bases not matched to a gene: 4. The CDR3 loop spans 15 amino acids. The CDR3 region is CASSSPGLAGYEQYF. Here the CDR3 DNA reads TGTGCCAGCAGTTCCCCGGGACTAGCGGGGTACGAGCAGTACTTC.

The chain uses TRBV18 and TRBJ2-1; TRBD2 agrees at 10 bases. Germline lookup yields CDR1 KGHSH and CDR2 LQKENI. The J segment lost 5 bases and the V segment lost 3 bases, leaving 7 bases of the junction unmatched. The CDR3 is made up of 16 amino acids. Here the CDR3 DNA reads TGTGCCAGCTCACCCCTAGCGGGAGCGAGGGACAATGAGCAGTTCTTC. Translated: CASSPLAGARDNEQFF.

The chain recombines TRBV6-5 with TRBJ1-3, with D possibly being TRBD1 (6 bases). This CDR3 has 14 residues. Germline-derived CDR1 and CDR2 are MNHEY and SVGAGI. V lost 6 bases and J lost 4, with 13 bases in between. CDR3 bases: TGTGCCAGCAGCTCCTCAGGGGAAGGAAACACCATATATTTT. Protein sequence: CASSSSGEGNTIYF.

This chain links TRBV30 with TRBJ2-1, with 7 nucleotides matching TRBD2. In germline, CDR1 is GTSNPN, CDR2 SVGIG (reference sequence). This CDR3 contains 14 residues. V was pared by 4 bases and J by 6 bases, with 9 bases of the junction left unmatched. The CDR3 loop is CAWNRLADSNEQFF. CDR3 sequence (DNA): TGTGCCTGGAACCGACTAGCAGACTCCAATGAGCAGTTCTTC. The full variable domain, in which reference TRBV30 and TRBJ2-1 provide the parts outside the CDR3, is SQTIHQWPATLVQPVGSPLSLECTVEGTSNPNLYWYRQAAGRGLQLLFYSVGIGQISSEVPQNLSASRPQDRQFILSSKKLLLSDSGFYLCAWNRLADSNEQFFGPGTRLTVL.